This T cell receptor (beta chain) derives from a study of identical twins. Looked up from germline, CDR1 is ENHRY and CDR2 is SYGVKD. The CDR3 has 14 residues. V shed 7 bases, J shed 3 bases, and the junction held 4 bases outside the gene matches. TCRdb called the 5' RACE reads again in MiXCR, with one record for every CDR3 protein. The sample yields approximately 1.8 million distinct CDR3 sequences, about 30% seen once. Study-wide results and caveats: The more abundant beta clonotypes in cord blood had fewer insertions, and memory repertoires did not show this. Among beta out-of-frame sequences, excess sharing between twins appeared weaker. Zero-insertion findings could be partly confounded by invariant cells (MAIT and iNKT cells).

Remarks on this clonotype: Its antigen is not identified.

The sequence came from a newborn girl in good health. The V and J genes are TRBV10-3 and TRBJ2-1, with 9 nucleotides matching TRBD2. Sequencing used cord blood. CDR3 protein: CAIMRGGRYNEQFF. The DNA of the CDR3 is TGTGCCATCATGCGGGGGGGCCGCTACAATGAGCAGTTCTTC.